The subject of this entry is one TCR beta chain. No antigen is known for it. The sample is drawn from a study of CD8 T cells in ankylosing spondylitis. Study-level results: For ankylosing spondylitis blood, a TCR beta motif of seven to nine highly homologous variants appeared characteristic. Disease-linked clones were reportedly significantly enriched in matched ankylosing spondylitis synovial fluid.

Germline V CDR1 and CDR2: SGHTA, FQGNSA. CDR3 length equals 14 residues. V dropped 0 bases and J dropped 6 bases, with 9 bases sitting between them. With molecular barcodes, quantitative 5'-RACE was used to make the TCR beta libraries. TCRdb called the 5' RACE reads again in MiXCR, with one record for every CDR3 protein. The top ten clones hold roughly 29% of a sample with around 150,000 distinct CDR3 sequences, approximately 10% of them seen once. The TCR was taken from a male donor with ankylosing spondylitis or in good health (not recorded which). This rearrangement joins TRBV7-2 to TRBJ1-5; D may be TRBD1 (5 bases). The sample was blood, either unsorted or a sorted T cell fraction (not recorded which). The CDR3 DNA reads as TGTGCCAGCAGCTTAGCAGGGAGGGGTCAGCCCCAGCATTTT. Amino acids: CASSLAGRGQPQHF.